The clone carrying this T cell receptor (beta chain) occurred many times. Its antigen is undetermined. The CDR3 runs 15 residues. Germline assignment: CDR1 SGHRS and CDR2 YFSETQ. Trimming removed 1 base from V and 6 bases from J, with 13 bases in between. These data come from a study of T cells after yellow fever vaccination. Background on the study: Each low-cell-number fraction was prepared by means of SMART-Seq v4 Ultra Low Input.

Researchers made TCR cDNA using 5'RACE template switching, and this step added a universal primer site and UMIs. A single record per CDR3 protein comes from TCRdb applying MiXCR to the 5' RACE reads. The sample has about 240,000 distinct CDR3 sequences, about 3.9% seen once; the top ten hold about a fifth. Study results and limitations: Subsequent booster samples again held most clones from primary vaccination (96% CD4, 88% CD8). Weaker, the secondary response peaked sooner, at day 5 versus 15.

This TCR came from a man aged 18 to 29 who received the YFV17D yellow fever vaccine. The rearrangement joins TRBV5-1 to TRBJ2-2, with D possibly being TRBD1 (5 bases). The sequences come from PBMCs, collected 15 days after the yellow fever booster vaccination. CDR3 protein: CASSLSRVSSGELFF. In DNA form, the CDR3 reads TGCGCCAGCAGCTTGTCCAGGGTATCGTCCGGGGAGCTGTTTTTT.